A selection of T cell receptor beta chains follows, all from one sample in a study of cytomegalovirus exposure and HLA in healthy donors. Profiling relied on immunoSEQ multiplex PCR, and the TCRdb table lists in-frame clones only, not all of them. The top ten clones hold 9.5% to 15% of a sample with 55,000 to 80,000 clones, 75% of them seen once. The sequenced sample was PBMCs. Every receptor here comes from a man between 65 and 85 years old in good health and CMV-seronegative. The CDR3 runs from the conserved cysteine through the conserved F or W. The D gene is left open where the match is weak. The size entry is marked missing in some rows and otherwise reads once, few, many or a size class.

J gene	D gene	clone size	V gene	CDR3 DNA	CDR3 protein
TRBJ1-1	-	-	TRBV6-1	TGTGCCAGCGAGGAGAACACTGAAGCTTTCTTT	CASEENTEAFF
TRBJ2-2	TRBD2	-	TRBV19	TGTGCCAGTAGTATCCTCGGACTAGCGGGGGCGAACACCGGGGAGCTGTTTTTT	CASSILGLAGANTGELFF
TRBJ2-7	-	-	TRBV6-5	TGTGCCAGCAGTTACGGCAGGCTGCCTACCTACGAGCAGTACTTC	CASSYGRLPTYEQYF
TRBJ2-3	TRBD2	-	TRBV13	TGTGCCAGCAGCCTCAGACTAGCGGGGGGTAACACAGATACGCAGTATTTT	CASSLRLAGGNTDTQYF
TRBJ2-1	TRBD1	-	TRBV6-1	TGTGCCAGCAGTGCCTATCAGCAGGGGACAGATTACAATGAGCAGTTCTTC	CASSAYQQGTDYNEQFF
TRBJ2-7	TRBD1	-	TRBV6-6	TGTGCCAGCAGTACCGGGACAGCCTACGAGCAGTACTTC	CASSTGTAYEQYF
TRBJ2-5	TRBD2	-	TRBV10-3	TGTGCCATCAGTGAGTCGGAGAGTCTAGCGGGGGTGGAGACCCAGTACTTC	CAISESESLAGVETQYF
TRBJ1-6	-	-	TRBV1	TGCACCAGCAGCCTAGGGAGGAATAATTCACCCCTCCACTTT	CTSSLGRNNSPLHF
TRBJ2-3	TRBD2	once	TRBV6-1	TGTGCCAGCAGTGGGAGGACTAGCGGGAAGACCCGCACAGATACGCAGTATTTT	CASSGRTSGKTRTDTQYF
TRBJ1-2	-	-	TRBV19	TGTGCCAGTACCGTTCGGGGAGTTGGCTACACCTTC	CASTVRGVGYTF
TRBJ1-6	-	-	TRBV5-4	TGTGCCAGCAGCTTGTTCCAGGGGCGGTACTCACCCCTCCACTTT	CASSLFQGRYSPLHF
TRBJ1-1	-	-	TRBV7-9	TGTGCCAGCAGCTTAGGCCTGGAGGGGACTGAAGCTTTCTTT	CASSLGLEGTEAFF
TRBJ2-7	TRBD1	-	TRBV19	TGTGCCCCGGGACAGGGCTCCTACGAGCAGTACTTC	CAPGQGSYEQYF
TRBJ2-7	-	-	TRBV6-5	TGTGCCAGCAGTTACTCGGGGAGCGATGACGAGCAGTACTTC	CASSYSGSDDEQYF
TRBJ2-7	-	-	TRBV5-1	TGCGCCAGCAGCTCCGCTGGGCAGGTTAAGTCGGACGAGCAGTACTTC	CASSSAGQVKSDEQYF
TRBJ1-4	TRBD1	-	TRBV30	TGTGCCTGGAGTGTACCCCGACAGGGGGGGGCTCTCAATGAAAAACTGTTTTTT	CAWSVPRQGGALNEKLFF
TRBJ1-2	-	once	TRBV6-5	TGTGCCAGCAGTTACCAGGGCCCGGGTACTGATGGCTACACCTTC	CASSYQGPGTDGYTF
TRBJ2-3	TRBD2	-	TRBV7-2	TGTGCCAGCAGCACCCGGACTAGCGGGGGGGTAGATACGCAGTATTTT	CASSTRTSGGVDTQYF
TRBJ2-5	-	-	TRBV5-1	TGCGCCAGCAGATCCCAGGGGGGAACTCAGGAGACCCAGTACTTC	CASRSQGGTQETQYF
TRBJ2-3	-	few	TRBV10-3	TGTGCCATCAGTGAGCGAGGGGGAGGGCCAGATACGCAGTATTTT	CAISERGGGPDTQYF
TRBJ2-5	-	-	TRBV13	TGTGCCAGCAGCTTGGGTCAGGCCTTTGAGACCCAGTACTTC	CASSLGQAFETQYF
TRBJ1-2	TRBD1	-	TRBV4-1	TGCGCCAGCAGCCAAGAGGGGACAGGGCTCGCTGGCTACACCTTC	CASSQEGTGLAGYTF
TRBJ2-7	-	-	TRBV27	TGTGCCAGCAGTTTCAACAGAGTCGATACCTACGAGCAGTACTTC	CASSFNRVDTYEQYF
TRBJ1-2	TRBD1	-	TRBV29-1	TGCAGCGTCCCAACCACAGGGGGACCAAGGGATGGCTACACCTTC	CSVPTTGGPRDGYTF
TRBJ1-5	-	once	TRBV2	TGTGCCAGCAGTACAGTTACCAATCAGCCCCAGCATTTT	CASSTVTNQPQHF
TRBJ2-1	TRBD1	-	TRBV7-8	TGTGCCAGCAGCCTTGACAGGGTCAATGAGCAGTTCTTC	CASSLDRVNEQFF
TRBJ2-1	TRBD1	-	TRBV11-3	TGTGCCAGCAGCTTAAGAGGGACAGGGGGCAATGAGCAGTTCTTC	CASSLRGTGGNEQFF
TRBJ2-7	-	-	TRBV6-1	TGTGCCAGCAGTGAGGGAGACCGCGAGACCTACGAGCAGTACTTC	CASSEGDRETYEQYF
TRBJ2-1	TRBD2	-	TRBV28	TGTGCCAGCAGTATACTAGCGGGGGGCCGTAGGAATGAGCAGTTCTTC	CASSILAGGRRNEQFF
TRBJ1-3	TRBD1	few	TRBV9	TGTGCCAGCAGCGGCCGACAGGGAGCTGGAAACACCATATATTTT	CASSGRQGAGNTIYF
TRBJ1-2	-	few	TRBV19	TGTGCCAGACCTCGGGGGGGCTACACCTTC	CARPRGGYTF
TRBJ1-1	-	-	TRBV6-1	TGTGCCAGCAGTGACAGGATGCATCCGAACACTGAAGCTTTCTTT	CASSDRMHPNTEAFF
TRBJ2-3	TRBD2	-	TRBV9	TGTGCCAGCAGTACAGGGACTAGCGGGGGGGAAGATACGCAGTATTTT	CASSTGTSGGEDTQYF
TRBJ2-5	-	-	TRBV6-1	TGTGCCAGCAGCCTCTGGGCTTTACAAGAGACCCAGTACTTC	CASSLWALQETQYF
TRBJ2-3	-	-	TRBV27	TGTGCCAGCAGTTTATTAGGAGAAACTACGCAGTATTTT	CASSLLGETTQYF
TRBJ2-3	TRBD1	-	TRBV5-1	TGCGCCAGCAGCTTGGTACAGGGGGCAACAGATACGCAGTATTTT	CASSLVQGATDTQYF
TRBJ2-6	TRBD1	few	TRBV2	TGTGCCACCAAAGACAGGGCTGGGGCCAACGTCCTGACTTTC	CATKDRAGANVLTF
TRBJ2-1	-	-	TRBV7-2	TGTGCCAGCAGCTTAGGTGTGAGGGCCAATGAGCAGTTCTTC	CASSLGVRANEQFF
TRBJ2-2	TRBD1	few	TRBV6-5	TGTGCCAGCAGTTACTCGACAGGGGAAGGCGGGGAGCTGTTTTTT	CASSYSTGEGGELFF
TRBJ1-4	-	few	TRBV4-1	TGCGCCAGCAGCCGCACTCAGACTAGGCCTCATGAAAAACTGTTTTTT	CASSRTQTRPHEKLFF
TRBJ2-7	TRBD2	-	TRBV6-5	TGTGCCAGCGGACGGACTAGCGGGAGTTACGAGCAGTACTTC	CASGRTSGSYEQYF
TRBJ2-7	-	-	TRBV5-1	TGCGCCAGCGCGAGGACTGAGTTTGAGCAGTACTTC	CASARTEFEQYF
TRBJ2-1	-	-	TRBV18	TGTGCCAGCTCACGGCAGGGGGGCGAGCAGTTCTTC	CASSRQGGEQFF
TRBJ1-2	-	-	TRBV5-4	TGTGCCAGCAGCCCGGTCGACAGCTATGGCTACACCTTC	CASSPVDSYGYTF
TRBJ2-7	TRBD1	-	TRBV6-1	TGTGCCAGCAGACTCCGGGACAGGACCTACGAGCAGTACTTC	CASRLRDRTYEQYF
TRBJ1-2	-	-	TRBV27	TGTGCCAGCAGCCACGGGGTGGAATATGGCTACACCTTC	CASSHGVEYGYTF
TRBJ2-2	-	once	TRBV7-9	TGTTCCAGCAGCTTAGAGTTCGGACAGCCGAACACCGGGGAGCTGTTTTTT	CSSSLEFGQPNTGELFF
TRBJ2-5	TRBD2	-	TRBV7-2	TGTGCCAGCAGCTCCTGGGGTAGCGGGGGGACCCAGTACTTC	CASSSWGSGGTQYF
TRBJ2-7	-	once	TRBV20-1	TGCAGTGCTAGGGAGAAATACGAGCAGTACTTC	CSAREKYEQYF
TRBJ1-1	-	-	TRBV29-1	TGCAGCGGGCGGGACGGTGAAGCTTTCTTT	CSGRDGEAFF
TRBJ1-1	-	-	TRBV7-2	TGTGCCAGCAGCTTATCCTCTACCCGCACTGAAGCTTTCTTT	CASSLSSTRTEAFF
TRBJ2-3	TRBD1	-	TRBV5-1	TGCGCCAGCAGCCCAGGGGGCGCTCAGGTTGCTACGCAGTATTTT	CASSPGGAQVATQYF
TRBJ2-5	TRBD2	-	TRBV2	TGTGCCAGCCGCCTAGCGGGAGAGGGAGAGACCCAGTACTTC	CASRLAGEGETQYF
TRBJ2-5	TRBD1	-	TRBV6-5	TGTGCCAGCAGTTACCGGACAGGGGTGGAGGAGACCCAGTACTTC	CASSYRTGVEETQYF
TRBJ2-1	TRBD2	-	TRBV7-2	TGTGCCAGCAGCTACCGCGGGAGGGAGCAGTTCTTC	CASSYRGREQFF
TRBJ2-7	-	-	TRBV6-5	TGTGCCAGCAGCACACTAGCACGCGAGCAGTACTTC	CASSTLAREQYF
TRBJ1-1	-	-	TRBV7-6	TGTGCCAGCAGCTTAGTTCCCCACAACCAGAACACTGAAGCTTTCTTT	CASSLVPHNQNTEAFF
TRBJ1-4	-	-	TRBV7-9	TGTGCCAGCAGCTTAAAAGGAGCTGAAAAACTGTTTTTT	CASSLKGAEKLFF
TRBJ1-1	-	-	TRBV21-1	TGTGCCAGCAGCAAAGAAGGGGCAGGGGGGCACACTGAAGCTTTCTTT	CASSKEGAGGHTEAFF